This TCR beta chain emerged from a study of shared T cell receptors in the human thymus. Sequencing was performed with immunoSEQ multiplex PCR; in TCRdb, only in-frame clones are kept and a portion is missing. Of hundreds of thousands of clones listed, approximately 90% were seen once; the top ten hold 0.0095% to 0.012%. Germline CDR1 and CDR2: MGHDK and SYGVNS. Trimming stripped 4 bases from V and 4 bases from J, with 12 bases between. CDR3 size: 14 residues. The same data also went into a second study, on human thymus T cells. That work contributes: The donors were infants in Finland with congenital heart defects, otherwise immunologically healthy. Corrective heart surgery yielded the resections from which the thymus tissue came. Across thymic and blood repertoires, the usage of V and J genes appeared to be biased. There were highly overlapping thymic repertoires among unrelated individuals, as related research reported.

The receptor was isolated from a boy under two years old with a congenital heart defect. The rearrangement uses TRBV25-1 and TRBJ2-3; possible D gene TRBD2, 6 bases. Sample: thymocytes. CDR3 DNA sequence: TGTGCCAGCAGTGGAACGGGAGCCCCAGATACGCAGTATTTT. It specifies CASSGTGAPDTQYF. Drawing the rest from reference TRBV25-1 and TRBJ2-3, the complete variable domain is EADIYQTPRYLVIGTGKKITLECSQTMGHDKMYWYQQDPGMELHLIHYSYGVNSTEKGDLSSESTVSRIRTEHFPLTLESARPSHTSQYLCASSGTGAPDTQYFGPGTRLTVL.